A selection of T cell receptor beta chains follows, all from one sample in a study of T cell responses to AZD1222 COVID-19 vaccine. Some clones are missing from TCRdb's copy, which holds only in-frame ones; the method was immunoSEQ multiplex PCR. This sample yields 180,000 or so clones, of which 85% to 90% are seen a single time; approximately 1.8% belongs to the top ten. Sequenced material: peripheral blood, taken on day 0 of AZD1222 vaccination. The receptors derive from an adult in good health. The CDR3 runs from the conserved cysteine through the conserved F or W. The D gene is left open where the match is weak. Some rows have no size entry. The others give once, few or many, or a class for an expanded clone.

d_gene,j_gene,v_gene,abundance,CDR3aa,CDR3nt
TRBD1,TRBJ1-1,TRBV6-5,-,CASSNPGGPEGAFF,TGTGCCAGCAGTAATCCAGGGGGTCCCGAAGGAGCTTTCTTT
TRBD2,TRBJ2-5,TRBV5-1,-,CASSVSGGDETQYF,TGCGCCAGCAGCGTTAGCGGGGGCGATGAGACCCAGTACTTC
-,TRBJ2-6,TRBV7-3,-,CASSPISGSGANVLTF,TGTGCCAGCAGCCCTATCTCGGGCTCTGGGGCCAACGTCCTGACTTTC
-,TRBJ2-1,TRBV19,-,CASSNPTGGGGYNEQFF,TGTGCCAGTAGTAACCCCACCGGGGGCGGGGGTTACAATGAGCAGTTCTTC
-,TRBJ1-4,TRBV6-5,once,CASSYSGVGKLFF,TGTGCCAGCAGTTACTCAGGGGTAGGAAAACTGTTTTTT
TRBD1,TRBJ2-1,TRBV10-2,-,CASSYGTGRSNEQFF,TGCGCCAGCAGCTACGGGACAGGGCGCTCCAATGAGCAGTTCTTC
-,TRBJ1-2,TRBV6-5,-,CASSYSGVLPTGGYTF,TGTGCCAGCAGTTATTCGGGAGTACTACCAACCGGTGGCTACACCTTC
-,TRBJ2-1,TRBV20-1,-,CSATRNEQFF,TGCAGTGCCACCCGCAATGAGCAGTTCTTC
-,TRBJ2-2,TRBV25-1,-,CASSDPSGYTGELFF,TGTGCCAGCAGTGATCCCTCAGGGTACACCGGGGAGCTGTTTTTT
TRBD1,TRBJ1-1,TRBV15,-,CATSAYRGHTEAFF,TGTGCCACCAGCGCCTACAGGGGGCACACTGAAGCTTTCTTT
-,TRBJ2-7,TRBV5-1,-,CASSLGGGGSFLYEQYF,TGCGCCAGCAGCTTAGGGGGAGGCGGGAGTTTCCTCTACGAGCAGTACTTC
TRBD1,TRBJ2-6,TRBV4-1,-,CASSQPTGGSRSGANVLTF,TGCGCCAGCAGCCAGCCTACAGGGGGCTCCCGCTCTGGGGCCAACGTCCTGACTTTC
TRBD1,TRBJ2-3,TRBV9,-,CASSVAGGYTDTQYF,TGTGCCAGCAGCGTAGCAGGGGGCTACACAGATACGCAGTATTTT
-,TRBJ2-5,TRBV29-1,-,CSVRRDWIKETQYF,TGCAGCGTTCGTAGAGACTGGATAAAAGAGACCCAGTACTTC
-,TRBJ2-2,TRBV5-4,-,CASSFIQGTNTGELFF,TGTGCCAGCAGCTTTATACAGGGTACGAACACCGGGGAGCTGTTTTTT
-,TRBJ2-2,TRBV9,-,CASSVEGSTGELFF,TGTGCCAGCAGCGTAGAGGGCTCCACCGGGGAGCTGTTTTTT
TRBD2,TRBJ2-1,TRBV7-9,-,CASSPSVRGGRSSYNEQFF,TGTGCCAGCAGCCCCTCCGTGCGGGGGGGCCGCAGCTCCTACAATGAGCAGTTCTTC
-,TRBJ1-1,TRBV19,-,CASSMDGYMNTEAFF,TGTGCCAGTAGTATGGACGGATACATGAACACTGAAGCTTTCTTT
-,TRBJ1-5,TRBV6-4,-,CASSDSCCRRLQPQHF,TGTGCCAGCAGTGACTCGTGTTGCCGGCGTCTGCAGCCCCAGCATTTT
-,TRBJ1-1,TRBV28,-,CASSLLTGRTEAFF,TGTGCCAGCAGTCTCCTCACAGGGCGCACTGAAGCTTTCTTT